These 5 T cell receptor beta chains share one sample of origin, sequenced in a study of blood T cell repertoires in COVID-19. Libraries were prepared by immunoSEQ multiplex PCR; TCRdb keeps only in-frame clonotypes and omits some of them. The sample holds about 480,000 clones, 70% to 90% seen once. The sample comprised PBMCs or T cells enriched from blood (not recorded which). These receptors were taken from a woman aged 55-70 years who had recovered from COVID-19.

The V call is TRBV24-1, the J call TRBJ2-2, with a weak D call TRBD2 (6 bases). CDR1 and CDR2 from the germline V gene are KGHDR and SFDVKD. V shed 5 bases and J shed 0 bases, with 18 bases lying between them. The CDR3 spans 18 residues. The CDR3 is CATSGQSWRGTNTGELFF. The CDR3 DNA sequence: TGTGCCACCAGTGGCCAATCTTGGAGGGGCACGAACACCGGGGAGCTGTTTTTT.

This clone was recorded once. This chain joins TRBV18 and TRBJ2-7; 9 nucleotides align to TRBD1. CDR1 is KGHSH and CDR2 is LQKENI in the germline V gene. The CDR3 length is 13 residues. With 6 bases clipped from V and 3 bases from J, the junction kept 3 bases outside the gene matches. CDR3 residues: CASSRDRDYEQYF. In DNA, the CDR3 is TGTGCCAGCTCCAGGGACAGGGACTACGAGCAGTACTTC.

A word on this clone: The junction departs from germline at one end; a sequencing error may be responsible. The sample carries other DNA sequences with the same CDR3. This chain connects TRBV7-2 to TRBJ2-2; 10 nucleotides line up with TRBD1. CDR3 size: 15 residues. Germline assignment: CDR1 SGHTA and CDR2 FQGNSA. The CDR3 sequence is CASSVRDRGTGELFF. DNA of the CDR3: TGTGCCAGCAGCGTCCGGGACAGGGGTACCGGGGAACTGTTTTTT.

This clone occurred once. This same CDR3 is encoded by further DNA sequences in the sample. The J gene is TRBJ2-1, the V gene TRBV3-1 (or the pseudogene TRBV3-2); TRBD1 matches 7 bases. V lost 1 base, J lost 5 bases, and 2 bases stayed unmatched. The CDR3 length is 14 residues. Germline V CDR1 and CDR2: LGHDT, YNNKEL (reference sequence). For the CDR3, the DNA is TGTGCCAGCAGCCAAGGTGGGACAGACAATGAGCAGTTCTTC. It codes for CASSQGGTDNEQFF.

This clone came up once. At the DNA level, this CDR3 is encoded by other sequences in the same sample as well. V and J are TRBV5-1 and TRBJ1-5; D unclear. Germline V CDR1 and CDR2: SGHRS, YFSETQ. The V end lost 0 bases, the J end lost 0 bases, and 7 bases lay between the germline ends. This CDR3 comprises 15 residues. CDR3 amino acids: CASSLEGDSNQPQHF. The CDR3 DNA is TGCGCCAGCAGCTTGGAAGGAGATAGCAATCAGCCCCAGCATTTT.